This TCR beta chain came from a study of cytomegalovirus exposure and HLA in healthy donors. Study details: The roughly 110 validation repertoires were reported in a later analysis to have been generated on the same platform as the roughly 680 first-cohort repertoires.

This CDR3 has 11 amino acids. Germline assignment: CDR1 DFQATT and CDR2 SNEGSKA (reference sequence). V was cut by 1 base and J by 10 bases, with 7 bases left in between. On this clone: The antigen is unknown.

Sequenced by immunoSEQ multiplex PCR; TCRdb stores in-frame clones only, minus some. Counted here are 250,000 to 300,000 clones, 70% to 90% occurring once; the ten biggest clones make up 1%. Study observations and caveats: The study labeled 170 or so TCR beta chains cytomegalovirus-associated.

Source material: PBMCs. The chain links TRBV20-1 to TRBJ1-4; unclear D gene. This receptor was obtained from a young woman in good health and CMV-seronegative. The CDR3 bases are TGCAGTGCTAGAGGATCGGGAAAACTGTTTTTT. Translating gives CSARGSGKLFF.